This TCR beta chain was documented in a study of OX40 agonist ivuxolimab in advanced cancers. Baseline was the first blood sampling point, followed by cycle 4 day 1 and cycle 7 day 1. Clones were read by immunoSEQ multiplex PCR, and TCRdb kept only the in-frame ones, dropping some. The profile shows about 82,000 clones, more than 85% of them singletons. The clonotype was recovered from an adult with an advanced solid tumor such as melanoma, head and neck, liver or kidney cancer. Sequenced material: CD4+ or CD8+ T cells sorted from blood, taken in a trial of the OX40 agonist ivuxolimab.

The CDR3 DNA follows: TGTGCCAGCAGCGAATATCAGAGCTCCTACGAGCAGTACTTC. This sequence encodes CASSEYQSSYEQYF. This chain connects TRBV7-2 to TRBJ2-7; no reliable D call. The germline V gene has CDR1 SGHTA and CDR2 FQGNSA. The CDR3 loop spans 14 amino acids. Trimming stripped 5 bases from V and 0 bases from J, with 11 bases between.